A single sample gave rise to the 20 T cell receptor beta chains below, sequenced in a study of shared clonotypes between healthy human individuals. The protocol was immunoSEQ multiplex PCR, while the TCRdb copy is restricted to in-frame clones and leaves out a portion. The data contain about 2.2 million clones, around 93% of them singletons. Positively selected for CCR7, the CD45RO-negative cells used as naive CD8 cells excluded terminally differentiated effector memory CD45RA+ cells. Sequenced input: naive CD8+ T cells from PBMCs. Receptor source: a man aged 18 to 29 in good health. Some clones in this sample may be carry-over from other donors' samples.

V is TRBV29-1 and J is TRBJ2-1; D perhaps matches TRBD2 (5 bases). CDR3 size: 13 residues. Trimming removed 4 bases at V and 3 bases at J, with 10 bases between. The germline gives CDR1 SQVTM, CDR2 ANQGSEA. CDR3 sequence (DNA): TGCAGCGTTGTTCCTGGGAGCTACAATGAGCAGTTCTTC. Translating it yields CSVVPGSYNEQFF.

The chain has TRBV14 and TRBJ2-7; D is uncertain. Germline assignment: CDR1 SGHDN and CDR2 FVKESK. Trimming removed 2 bases at V and 1 base at J, with 9 bases between. The CDR3 is 14 residues long. The CDR3 nucleotides read TGTGCCAGCAGCCAATTGGAACAGTCCTACGAGCAGTACTTC. This codes for CASSQLEQSYEQYF.

CDR3 coding DNA: TGTGCCAGCAGTTACTCAGCGGGAAACTACGAGCAGTACTTC. Its protein is CASSYSAGNYEQYF. The V gene is TRBV6-5, the J gene TRBJ2-7; the match to TRBD2 covers 7 bases. Germline CDR1 is MNHEY and CDR2 is SVGAGI. The CDR3 is made up of 14 amino acids. The V segment lost 0 bases and the J segment 3 bases; nucleotides outside the gene matches: 2.

The chain joins TRBV11-2 to TRBJ1-5, with D unclear. V was shortened by 1 base and J by 2 bases, with 9 bases between the two germline ends. CDR3 size: 15 residues. Germline V lookup: CDR1 SGHAT, CDR2 FQNNGV. The CDR3 protein is CASSLGGLGNQPQHF. Here the CDR3 DNA reads TGTGCCAGCAGCTTAGGTGGGCTCGGCAATCAGCCCCAGCATTTT.

This sequence joins TRBV27 and TRBJ2-2, with 8 bases fitting TRBD2. V was clipped by 3 bases and J by 8 bases; unmatched bases: 2. The CDR3 is 13 residues long. Germline values: CDR1 MNHEY, CDR2 SMNVEV (reference sequence). CDR3 sequence: CASSFLAGGELFF. DNA for the CDR3: TGTGCCAGCAGTTTCCTAGCGGGTGGGGAGCTGTTTTTT.

The gene calls are TRBV2 and TRBJ2-2, with no clear D. There are 14 residues in the CDR3. The germline gives CDR1 SNHLY, CDR2 FYNNEI. Trimming shortened V by 3 bases and J by 6 bases, and 11 bases separated the two germline ends. CDR3 coding DNA: TGTGCCAGCAGTGAGTTCAGCCCGGCCGGGGAGCTGTTTTTT. Its protein is CASSEFSPAGELFF.

This clone was counted a single time. The chain recombines TRBV5-8 with TRBJ2-5, with D possibly matching TRBD1 (6 bases). The closer fit of TRBJ2-7 to the DNA end suggests the J call may be wrong. Germline CDR1 reads SGHTS; CDR2 reads YDEGEE. The CDR3 runs 15 residues. The CDR3 sequence: CASSFPGTPAYEQYF. CDR3 sequence (DNA): TGTGCCAGCAGCTTTCCTGGGACACCCGCCTACGAGCAGTACTTC.

The rearrangement joins TRBV27 to TRBJ2-3; 8 positions match TRBD2. The CDR3 sequence is 14 residues long. Trimming took 6 bases from V and 6 from J; bases not matched to a gene: 8. CDR1 is MNHEY, CDR2 SMNVEV, per germline (reference sequence). Here the CDR3 reads CASSQRERADTQYF. In DNA form, the CDR3 reads TGTGCCAGCAGCCAGCGGGAGCGGGCGGATACGCAGTATTTT.

A word on this clone: Other nucleotide sequences in the sample specify the same CDR3. As DNA, the CDR3 is TGTGCCAGCAGTTACGGGGGAGAAGCTTTCTTT. It translates to CASSYGGEAFF. The J gene is TRBJ1-1, the V gene TRBV6-5, with D possibly TRBD1 on 5 matching bases. CDR1 is MNHEY and CDR2 is SVGAGI in the germline V gene. The V end was cut by 2 bases, the J end by 8 bases, with 6 bases between. CDR3 size: 11 residues.

In DNA form, the CDR3 reads TGTGCCAGCAGCTGGGACAGCACCACCTACGAGCAGTACTTC. This sequence encodes CASSWDSTTYEQYF. The chain recombines TRBV7-2 with TRBJ2-7; 7 nucleotides match TRBD1. The ends lost 4 bases at V and 2 bases at J; junction bases unmatched: 5. Germline V gene data show CDR1 as SGHTA and CDR2 as FQGNSA. This CDR3 is 14 amino acids long.

The chain employs TRBV4-1 and TRBJ2-2, with 12 positions matching TRBD2. J gave up 3 bases and V 3 bases, and 8 bases lay outside the gene matches. Looked up from germline, CDR1 is MGHRA and CDR2 is YSYEKL. The CDR3 covers 18 residues. CDR3 in amino acids: CASSHGLAGGPDTGELFF. The CDR3 nucleotides are TGCGCCAGCAGCCATGGCCTAGCGGGAGGGCCTGACACCGGGGAGCTGTTTTTT.

The chain is built from TRBV5-5 and TRBJ2-7; possibly TRBD2 for D (6 bases). Trimming took 0 bases from V and 6 from J, leaving 7 bases between them. CDR3 length: 12 residues. Germline V gene data show CDR1 as SGHKS and CDR2 as YYEKEE (reference sequence). The CDR3 reads CASSLAGAEQYF. For the CDR3, the DNA is TGTGCCAGCAGCTTGGCGGGAGCCGAGCAGTACTTC.

The chain couples TRBV9 to TRBJ1-1; tentative D call: TRBD1 (5 bases). This CDR3 comprises 14 residues. The germline V and J ends were trimmed by 0 bases and 10 bases, with 16 bases remaining between them. Per the germline V gene, CDR1 is SGDLS and CDR2 is YYNGEE. The chain's CDR3 is CASSVVSQGAGAFF. DNA of the CDR3: TGTGCCAGCAGCGTAGTATCCCAGGGCGCGGGAGCTTTCTTT. Full variable domain (outside the CDR3, taken from reference TRBV9 and TRBJ1-1): DSGVTQTPKHLITATGQRVTLRCSPRSGDLSVYWYQQSLDQGLQFLIQYYNGEERAKGNILERFSAQQFPDLHSELNLSSLELGDSALYFCASSVVSQGAGAFFGQGTRLTVV.

V usage is TRBV6-1 and J usage is TRBJ2-7; D is undetermined. Trimming removed 6 bases from V and 2 bases from J, with 11 bases in between. The CDR3 is 13 amino acids. Germline V gene data show CDR1 as MNHNS and CDR2 as SASEGT. For the CDR3, the DNA is TGTGCCAGCAGGTGGTCATCAACCTACGAGCAGTACTTC. Amino acids: CASRWSSTYEQYF.

This chain links TRBV7-9 with TRBJ2-4; no definite D call. CDR1 and CDR2 from the germline V gene are SEHNR and FQNEAQ (reference sequence). Trimming removed 5 bases from V and 7 bases from J, with 12 bases in between. This CDR3 is built from 13 residues. In nucleotides, the CDR3 is TGTGCCAGCAGCAAAATGGAATCCAACATTCAGTACTTC. It is translated as CASSKMESNIQYF.

The chain uses TRBV19 and TRBJ2-7; TRBD1 matches at 8 bases. Germline values: CDR1 LNHDA, CDR2 SQIVND (reference sequence). The CDR3 loop spans 14 amino acids. V shed 3 bases and J 3 bases; nucleotides not matched to a gene: 4. The CDR3 DNA reads as TGTGCCAGTAGTATTCAGGGGGCTATCTACGAGCAGTACTTC. Its translation is CASSIQGAIYEQYF.

The chain combines TRBV28 with TRBJ2-7; 9 nucleotides agree with TRBD2. The CDR3 runs to 16 residues. CDR1 is MDHEN, CDR2 SYDVKM, per germline. The ends lost 4 bases at V and 3 bases at J; junction bases unmatched: 10. Written as DNA, the CDR3 is TGTGCCAGCAGTTCCCTGGAGTTTAGCGGGGGCTACGAGCAGTACTTC. This sequence encodes CASSSLEFSGGYEQYF.

The rearrangement links TRBV9 to TRBJ2-6, with unresolved D. Trimming cost V 4 bases and J 3 bases, with 8 bases left between them. Looked up from germline, CDR1 is SGDLS and CDR2 is YYNGEE. The CDR3 length is 14 residues. The CDR3 loop reads CASSPSYGANVLTF. The DNA for the CDR3 is TGTGCCAGCAGCCCGTCTTATGGGGCCAACGTCCTGACTTTC.

The chain employs TRBV11-2 and TRBJ2-3; 8 nucleotides match TRBD1. The CDR3 totals 14 residues. Germline CDR1 reads SGHAT; CDR2 reads FQNNGV. Losses at the gene ends were 3 bases for V and 4 bases for J; bases not matched to a gene: 3. The CDR3 sequence is CASSFGQGADTQYF. CDR3 DNA sequence: TGTGCCAGCAGCTTCGGACAGGGCGCAGATACGCAGTATTTT.

The V call is TRBV4-1, the J call TRBJ2-7; D is undetermined. Germline V gene sequence: CDR1 MGHRA, CDR2 YSYEKL. CDR3 length: 17 amino acids. With 1 base removed from V and 3 bases from J, the gap between germline ends came to 19 bases. The CDR3 nucleotides are TGCGCCAGCAGCCAAGCTCCGATGACCTATGGCGGCTACGAGCAGTACTTC. Its translation: CASSQAPMTYGGYEQYF.